This T cell receptor beta chain was recorded in a study of blood T cell repertoires in COVID-19 (dated by TCRdb to the early 2020s). Regarding the complete study: Samples covering the acute and convalescent phases of COVID-19 were provided by collaborators in the United States, Italy and Spain. HLA class I and class II types, where available, came from metadata supplied by the sample provider rather than from assay-based typing. Samples were obtained from the ongoing ImmuneRACE study (first 160 participants) and from 1,000 to 1,500 subjects provided by 6 global collaborators. Nearly every sample came with metadata listing a de-identified subject ID, COVID-19 status, age in years and sex. The repertoires were made available in a free public database intended to serve as a resource for research on the immune response to SARS-CoV-2. The prospective study material was composed of cDNA or gDNA derived from T cells, B-cell-depleted T cells, or PBMCs. Deeply sampled blood TCRbeta repertoires from subjects exposed to, actively infected with, or recovered from COVID-19 were included in the dataset. Here is what the overall study found, with its caveats: How much clinical and demographic metadata was included differed by source and by participant, and the metadata was provided uncurated.

The collaborating institutions used their own protocols to collect whole blood in K2EDTA tubes. For TCRbeta analysis, collaborator samples were shipped as frozen whole blood, as isolated PBMCs, or as DNA extracted from either sample type. Trimming removed 3 bases from V and 2 bases from J; the gene matches leave 3 bases unexplained. Reading from cysteine to phenylalanine, the CDR3 counts 14 amino acids. Only CDR3 DNA remains: 42 bases, in frame from the first base. TCRbeta CDR3 regions were amplified from genomic DNA using the immunoSEQ Assay, a bias-controlled multiplex PCR. As for the original processing: The number of nucleated cells in each sample was estimated by amplification of reference gene primers within the assay. To quantify the absolute abundance of each unique TCRbeta CDR3 rearrangement, sequence reads were collapsed and filtered. For each sample, productive Simpson clonality was calculated as the square root of Simpson's diversity index across productive rearrangements. TCRdb obtained this table from immuneACCESS and retained in-frame rearrangements with V and J assigned. These tables miss some clones; where compared with another copy, unresolved V genes account for less than half of the shortfall, and the remainder is unexplained. The V and J calls and clone size are taken from that table; D and trimming were inferred from the DNA. Recorded for this sample are roughly 120,000 clones; just over 70% of them occurred a single time. Of the sample, 0.7% to 1% is held by the ten largest clones.

This clone was observed a single time. What this receptor recognizes is not known. Base qualities are not recorded, but no much larger clone differs from it by a single base. The chain was built from TRBV23-1 and TRBJ2-5, with TRBD1 identical over 7 junction bases. TRBV23-1 is an open reading frame, and its role is uncertain. The receptor comes from a human donor with acute or convalescent COVID-19. The donor label of this sample is uncertain. Sequencing used peripheral blood. Here the CDR3 is given as CASSHTGAQETQYF. The bases read TGCGCCAGCAGTCACACAGGGGCACAAGAGACCCAGTACTTC.